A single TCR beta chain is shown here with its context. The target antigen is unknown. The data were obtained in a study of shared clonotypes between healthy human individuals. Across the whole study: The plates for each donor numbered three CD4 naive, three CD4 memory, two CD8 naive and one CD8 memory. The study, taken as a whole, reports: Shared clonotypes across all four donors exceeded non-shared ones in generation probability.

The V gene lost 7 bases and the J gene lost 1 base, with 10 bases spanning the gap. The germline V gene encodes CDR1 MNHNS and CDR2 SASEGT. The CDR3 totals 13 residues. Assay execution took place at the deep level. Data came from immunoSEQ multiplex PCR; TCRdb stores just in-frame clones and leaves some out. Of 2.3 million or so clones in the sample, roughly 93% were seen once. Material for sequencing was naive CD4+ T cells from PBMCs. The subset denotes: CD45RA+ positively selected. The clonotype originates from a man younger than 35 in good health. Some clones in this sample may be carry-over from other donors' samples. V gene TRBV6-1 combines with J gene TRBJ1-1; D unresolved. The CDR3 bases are TGTGCCAGCAACCGACCGAGGAACACTGAAGCTTTCTTT. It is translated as CASNRPRNTEAFF.